This paragraph reports one TCR beta chain. This clonotype was counted at least ten times. Its target antigen remains unknown. No much larger clone is present one base from it, and per-base qualities are unavailable. The sample comes from a study (dated by TCRdb to about 2015). Turning to the overall study: The study set out to test whether tumor-infiltrating Tregs in breast cancer get recruited from blood Tregs or are instead converted in situ from other CD4+ T cell subsets.

General conclusions and limits of the study: The TCR alpha and beta sequences of tumor-infiltrating Tregs showed the greatest overlap with tumor naive CD4+ T cells, followed by blood naive CD4+ T cells. Tumor memory CD4+ T cell TCR gene usage clustered with blood and lymph node memory CD4+ cells and lymph node naive CD4+ cells. Rather than covering whole repertoires, validation in the larger cohort was restricted to a single TCR beta V-J rearrangement.

Including the terminal cysteine and phenylalanine, the CDR3 comprises 17 residues. The retained sequence is limited to the CDR3, 51 bases, with the frame set at the first base. V loses 1 base of germline sequence and J loses 6 bases, and the interval between the two ends is 20 bases. Based on the germline V gene, the CDR1 and CDR2 sequences are SGHRS and YFSETQ. Full-length TCR variable regions were amplified by 5' RACE PCR using constant-region reverse primers, and then by semi-nested PCR using Nested Universal Primer A. Using the ReliaPrep RNA Cell Miniprep System, total RNA was extracted, and the SMARTer RACE 5'/3' Kit was then used to reverse transcribe the RNA into 5'RACE-ready cDNA. Full-length TCR alpha and beta libraries were barcoded with multiplex adaptors and sequenced on an Illumina MiSeq. From the authors' description of their analysis: For each of nine subset-tissue groups, sequencing data from the five patients were pooled, and the groups were compared by unsupervised clustering of TCR gene usage. Repertoire similarity was calculated with the Morisita-Horn index, weighting shared sequences by their contribution to each repertoire. Using fastp trimming at Q25 and MiXCR clonotype assembly, TCRdb reanalyzed the public sequencing data and kept in-frame beta chains. Rows are combined by CDR3 protein, so each entry shows the most common genes and DNA. Clone size and V and J calls follow TCRdb, not the original study. The sample contains 35,000 to 50,000 distinct CDR3 sequences, 20% to 25% of them found a single time. The ten largest make up under 5% of the sample.

Tregs were isolated as CD4+CD25+CD127-/low cells. Tregs, naive and memory CD4+ T cells from tumor, blood and ipsilateral draining lymph nodes of about five breast cancer patients underwent full-length TCR alpha and beta sequencing. Ficoll density gradient centrifugation was used to isolate mononuclear cells from either lymph nodes or under 65 ml of peripheral blood. FACS confirmed that the sorted cell populations were more than 90% pure. Sample: Tregs sorted from blood. The sequence is built from TRBV5-1 and TRBJ2-1, with the D gene not confidently named. The TCR comes from a female donor with breast cancer. CDR3 loop: CASSLFVRGQAANEQFF. The sequence in DNA is TGCGCCAGCAGCTTGTTTGTGCGCGGCCAGGCGGCCAATGAGCAGTTCTTC.